This T cell receptor (beta chain) was obtained from a study of radiation and T cells in renal cell carcinoma. Indicated time point: blood 2 weeks post-SBRT. Treatment in this sample: 15 Gy SBRT to primary tumor, nephrectomy 4 weeks later. Germline values: CDR1 SGHAT, CDR2 FQNNGV. The CDR3 totals 11 residues. V shed 6 bases and J shed 2 bases, with 5 bases lying between them. Using immunoSEQ multiplex PCR, the repertoire was profiled, and TCRdb retains in-frame clones only, with some absent. This sample has roughly 140,000 clones; over 80% occur once, and the top ten carry 13%. The source is a woman aged 45-60 years with renal cell carcinoma. The source material was blood, sampled from a patient whose treatment included radiotherapy and nephrectomy. V gene TRBV11-2 combines with J gene TRBJ2-7; D not certain. The CDR3 spells CASRSAYEQYF. The DNA for the CDR3 is TGTGCCAGCAGGTCCGCCTACGAGCAGTACTTC.